Following are 6 T cell receptor beta chains from one sample sequenced in a study of blood T cells in healthy people across ages. Sample-barcoded 5' priming and a J-beta primer mix drove a second PCR of about 7 to 12 cycles. TCRdb processed the 5' RACE reads anew with MiXCR; each CDR3 protein has one entry. The sample has 800,000 to 1,000,000 distinct CDR3 sequences; about 44% are singletons. Sample: blood. These TCRs come from a man between 25 and 39 years old in good health.

This clonotype occurred a few times. The chain recombines TRBV4-3 with TRBJ2-6; possibly TRBD1 or TRBD2 for D (5 bases each). With 4 bases removed from V and 1 base from J, the gap between germline ends came to 17 bases. CDR1 and CDR2 from the germline V gene are LGHNA and YSLEER. CDR3 length: 18 residues. CDR3: CASSRFVGGQSGANVLTF. In DNA form, the CDR3 reads TGCGCCAGCAGCCGGTTTGTTGGGGGTCAGTCTGGGGCCAACGTCCTGACTTTC.

J is TRBJ2-1 and V is TRBV7-2, with 11 positions matching TRBD2. V lost 5 bases to trimming and J lost 13 bases; unmatched junction nucleotides: 7. This CDR3 has 13 amino acids. Germline CDR1 and CDR2: SGHTA and FQGNSA. The CDR3 nucleotides read TGTGCCAGCAGCCGAGAAACTAGCGGGGGCCAGTTCTTC. As protein: CASSRETSGGQFF.

The chain uses TRBV27 and TRBJ2-5, with D tentatively TRBD1 (6 bases). The DNA end favors TRBJ2-7, so the J call may be wrong. Germline CDR1 is MNHEY and CDR2 is SMNVEV (reference sequence). The CDR3 consists of 16 residues. CDR3 sequence reads: CASSPTQGALGHEQYF. In DNA, the CDR3 is TGTGCCAGCAGTCCTACACAGGGCGCCCTCGGCCACGAGCAGTACTTC.

The genes are TRBV7-9 and TRBJ1-4; D is unresolved. Per germline, CDR1 SEHNR and CDR2 FQNEAQ (reference sequence). The CDR3 consists of 16 residues. The V end lost 4 bases, the J end lost 4 bases, and 16 bases lay between the germline ends. The CDR3 nucleotides read TGTGCCAGCAGCTCGGAGGGCAGGTTTATTAATGAAAAACTGTTTTTT. Amino acids: CASSSEGRFINEKLFF. Variable domain in full (rest from reference TRBV7-9 and TRBJ1-4): DTGVSQNPRHKITKRGQNVTFRCDPISEHNRLYWYRQTLGQGPEFLTYFQNEAQLEKSRLLSDRFSAERPKGSFSTLEIQRTEQGDSAMYLCASSSEGRFINEKLFFGSGTQLSVL.

This clonotype appeared a few times. CDR3 DNA sequence: TGTGCCAGCAGCTTAGACAGGGAGGGCTACGAGCAGTACTTC. Its protein is CASSLDREGYEQYF. This sequence joins TRBV27 and TRBJ2-7, with D possibly called TRBD1 or TRBD2 (7 bases each). The germline V and J ends were trimmed by 6 bases and 3 bases, with 15 bases remaining between them. Germline lookup yields CDR1 MNHEY and CDR2 SMNVEV (reference sequence). The CDR3 covers 14 residues.

The rearrangement links TRBV6-1 to TRBJ1-5; D not certain. The CDR3 is 15 amino acids. Trimming took 4 bases from V and 6 from J, leaving 16 bases between them. Germline CDR1 is MNHNS and CDR2 is SASEGT. In nucleotides, the CDR3 is TGTGCCAGCAGTGTGCTACCAACCTTGGGTCAGCCCCAGCATTTT. Amino acids: CASSVLPTLGQPQHF.